The clone carrying this TCR beta chain occurred a few times. CDR3 length: 16 amino acids. Trimming removed 10 bases from V and 1 base from J, with 19 bases in between. Germline-derived CDR1 and CDR2 are MGHRA and YSYEKL. These data belong to a study of PD-L1 blockade in urothelial cancer. TCRdb keeps only in-frame clones here, not all; method: immunoSEQ multiplex PCR. Of around 80,000 clones in the sample, 87% were seen once. The rearrangement links TRBV4-1 to TRBJ2-2; D may be TRBD1 (6 bases). The sequencing used PBMCs, collected around atezolizumab (anti-PD-L1) treatment. The clonotype was recovered from a woman aged 70-85 years with urothelial cancer. CDR3 DNA: TGCGCCACCGCCCCCTGGGACACCATGAACACCGGGGAGCTGTTTTTT. This codes for CATAPWDTMNTGELFF.